This T cell receptor (beta chain) stems from a study of blood T cells in healthy people across ages. Whole-study results and caveats: Fewer expanded clones and more diversity marked long-lived versus aged donors.

This clonotype was seen ten or more times. Antigen unknown. Together with a sample-barcoded 5' primer, a J-beta primer mix was included in a second PCR lasting about 7 to 12 cycles. TCRdb re-analysed the 5' RACE reads in MiXCR, keeping a single row per CDR3 protein. Of around 650,000 distinct CDR3 sequences listed, about 30% are singletons. Trimming removed 1 base from V and 0 bases from J, with 13 bases in between. The CDR3 is 17 residues long. Per germline, CDR1 SEHNR and CDR2 FQNEAQ (reference sequence). Sequencing used blood. The origin of this receptor is a woman of 80 years or more in good health. The V and J genes are TRBV7-9 and TRBJ2-1; D is perhaps TRBD1 (5 bases). The CDR3 region has the DNA TGTGCCAGCAGCTTAGATAGGGGAAAAAGCTCCTACAATGAGCAGTTCTTC. Its protein product is CASSLDRGKSSYNEQFF.